This T cell receptor (beta chain) was sequenced for a study of cytomegalovirus exposure and HLA in healthy donors. Both 60 Vbeta primers and 13 Jbeta primers went into the PCR. The assay was immunoSEQ multiplex PCR, and TCRdb's table has in-frame clones only and misses some. The sample shows more than 150,000 clones, over 75% of them seen only once. Study-wide results and limits: A few V segments could not be told apart, such as TRBV6-2 and TRBV6-3, and were left out. TCR beta V- and J-gene trimming, according to a later analysis, was linked to a missense DCLRE1C variant. A few CMV-associated chains proved CMV antigen-specific in vitro.

Germline V CDR1 and CDR2: MRHNA, SNTAGT. Trimming cost V 6 bases and J 4 bases; bases outside gene matches: 17. The CDR3 spans 18 residues. Note on this clone: Its antigen is as yet unknown.

This rearrangement joins TRBV6-4 to TRBJ2-2, with 7 nucleotides matching TRBD2. This sequence was found in a girl under three years old in good health and CMV-seronegative. The specimen sequenced was PBMCs. CDR3 sequence: CASRATSGTIRSTGELFF. The CDR3 DNA follows: TGTGCCAGCAGGGCAACGTCCGGGACTATCAGGTCCACCGGGGAGCTGTTTTTT.